Reported below is one TCR beta chain. The clone's antigen remains unknown. No qualities accompany the bases; no much larger clone lies one base away. This entry belongs to a study of response to subunit inactivated influenza vaccine (dated by TCRdb to the late 2010s). With respect to the entire study: To follow how T cells responded to a trivalent subunit inactivated influenza vaccine, the researchers relied on deep quantitative profiling of the T cell receptor repertoire. Overall study results and their limits: According to the authors, only a limited number of new T cells may be recruited by each seasonal influenza vaccination.

Based on the germline V gene (reference sequence), the CDR1 and CDR2 sequences are DFQATT and SNEGSKA. Including the terminal cysteine and phenylalanine, the CDR3 comprises 15 residues. CDR3 DNA only is kept here, 45 bases in frame from base 1. Trimming at the junction amounts to 4 bases on V and 0 bases on J, and the germline ends lie 12 bases apart. Receptor libraries were prepared by RT-PCR. TCRdb records Illumina HiSeq 2500 as the sequencer. TCRdb applied fastp at Q25 and MiXCR to the public reads, then kept only in-frame beta chains. Each entry is one CDR3 protein sequence, shown with its most common DNA and genes. This sample is represented by approximately 200,000 distinct CDR3 sequences; over 13% of them were singletons. Roughly 24% of the sample rests with the top ten.

This sample comprised CD8+ T cells sorted from PBMCs, obtained roughly 5 days after vaccination. The receptor was isolated from a man aged 45-65 years who received an inactivated influenza vaccine. Donor details come from another sample of the same person, matched by shared clones. Recombination connected TRBV20-1 to TRBJ2-2; the best D guess is TRBD2, with 5 bases matching. The DNA sequence reads TGCAGTGCTACCCTTGGCGGGTCGAACACCGGGGAGCTGTTTTTT. It codes for CSATLGGSNTGELFF.